The 8 T cell receptor beta chains below come from one sample, sequenced in a study of regulatory T cells in long-lasting Graves disease. Time point of the sample: persistent/refractory GD, antithyroid drugs over 5 years with positive TRAb. PBMC-derived RNA was used for the TCR library. Sequencing libraries for TCR beta were prepared with iRepertoire HTBI primers and Arm-PCR of CDR3 regions. TCRdb processed the multiplex PCR reads anew with MiXCR; each CDR3 protein has one entry. The sample contains under 450,000 distinct CDR3 sequences, roughly 23% of which appear only once. The material sequenced was peripheral blood mononuclear cells (PBMCs), taken when the disease was refractory, from a patient treated with antithyroid drugs. The receptors were sampled from a woman aged 40 to 50 with Graves disease.

For this clonotype: Possible read error: a much larger clone is one base away. No conserved phenylalanine or tryptophan is present at the end of the CDR3, so a read error is the likely explanation. The genes are TRBV7-3 and TRBJ2-5; D not resolved. The CDR3 spans 13 residues. Germline V gene data show CDR1 as SGHTA and CDR2 as FQGTGA. Trimming removed 3 bases from V and 7 bases from J, with 12 bases in between. The CDR3 nucleotides are TGTGCCAGCAGCTTCGCCCGGTCGGGGACCCAGTACCTC. It specifies CASSFARSGTQYL.

This clonotype has just a few counts. The chain couples TRBV27 to TRBJ2-7; D not certain. V was trimmed by 6 bases and J by 5 bases, leaving 14 bases between them. The germline V gene encodes CDR1 MNHEY and CDR2 SMNVEV (reference sequence). The CDR3 runs to 13 residues. CDR3 amino acids: CASSLTSPHEQYF. The CDR3, as DNA: TGTGCCAGCAGCCTGACATCTCCCCACGAGCAGTACTTC.

The chain combines TRBV15 with TRBJ2-4; D might be TRBD1 or TRBD2, each matching 5 bases. Trimming left V 0 bases short and J 2 bases short, with 20 bases between. This CDR3 comprises 19 residues. Germline V lookup: CDR1 LNHNV, CDR2 YYDKDF (reference sequence). DNA for the CDR3: TGTGCCACCAGCAGAGAGGCAGGGATGGACTTGATTTCCAAAAACATTCAGTACTTC. Translated: CATSREAGMDLISKNIQYF.

This clonotype was picked up many times. V and J are TRBV29-1 and TRBJ2-2; D is unclear. V lost 4 bases and J lost 0, with 9 bases in between. CDR1 is SQVTM, CDR2 ANQGSEA, per germline. The CDR3 is 14 residues long. DNA for the CDR3: TGCAGCGTTGCTTCAACGTCGAACACCGGGGAGCTGTTTTTT. Translation gives CSVASTSNTGELFF.

This clonotype appeared many times. V usage is TRBV2 and J usage is TRBJ2-6; D ambiguous. CDR1 and CDR2 (germline): SNHLY, FYNNEI. V lost 2 bases to trimming and J lost 0 bases, with 8 bases between them. CDR3 length equals 16 residues. The chain's CDR3 is CASSEQMLSGANVLTF. CDR3 sequence (DNA): TGTGCCAGCAGTGAACAGATGCTCTCTGGGGCCAACGTCCTGACTTTC.

This clonotype was counted only a few times. The V call is TRBV7-9, the J call TRBJ1-3, with a possible D match to TRBD1 (6 bases). The CDR3 extends over 14 amino acids. V lost 5 bases to trimming and J lost 4 bases, with 12 bases between them. Germline V gene lookup returns CDR1 SEHNR and CDR2 FQNEAQ (reference sequence). The CDR3 sequence: CASSHREAGNTIYF. CDR3 bases: TGTGCCAGCAGCCACAGGGAGGCGGGAAACACCATATATTTT.

This clonotype was observed a handful of times. A much larger clone differs from this one at a single base, so this may be a read error. The DNA for the CDR3 is TGTGCCAGCAGCTCCATGGAGCAGTACTTC. Its protein is CASSSMEQYF. This chain links TRBV7-9 with TRBJ2-7; D not resolved. V lost 4 bases, J lost 7 bases, and 5 bases lay in between. CDR3 length equals 10 residues. Germline V lookup: CDR1 SEHNR, CDR2 FQNEAQ (reference sequence).

This clonotype appeared many times. An end of the junction does not agree with germline; a read error may underlie this. V is TRBV6-5 and J is TRBJ2-7; tentative D call: TRBD2 (6 bases). CDR1 MNHEY and CDR2 SVGAGI come from the germline V gene. The CDR3 length is 14 residues. CDR3 loop: CASSYSGDSHEQYF. The CDR3 nucleotides are TGTGCCAGCAGTTACTCTGGGGACTCCCACGAGCAGTACTTC.